The entry below gives a single T cell receptor (beta chain) sequence along with its context. This clonotype was observed at least ten times. The antigen it recognizes is unknown. No base qualities exist here, and no much larger clone lies one base off it. The data were taken from a study of CD8 T cells in ankylosing spondylitis (dated 2017 in TCRdb). Concerning the study at large: The study set out to find disease-linked TCR variants by profiling T cell receptor beta repertoires in ankylosing spondylitis patients and healthy donors. The full study cohort was made up of 25 to 30 ankylosing spondylitis patients and roughly 98 healthy donors. Peripheral blood was sampled, and synovial fluid was additionally collected from ankylosing spondylitis patients.

Study-level results and caveats: Significant enrichment of the disease-linked clones was reported in matched synovial fluid samples from ankylosing spondylitis patients. Blood from ankylosing spondylitis patients appeared to be characterized by a TCR beta motif composed of several highly homologous amino acid variants. The disease-linked clones had a CD8+ phenotype and were found at relatively low frequencies in peripheral blood. Some motif variants were previously reported in synovial fluid and blood of reactive arthritis patients, suggesting common disease-initiation mechanisms.

Sequencing instrument: Illumina HiSeq 2500. Quantitative 5'-RACE with molecular barcodes was the method used to prepare the TCR beta libraries. On the authors' methods: To identify disease-linked TCR variants, a new computational method was used, one built on a probabilistic model of VDJ rearrangement. In TCRdb, the public reads were trimmed at Q25 with fastp and aligned with MiXCR, with productive beta chains retained. Each entry is one CDR3 protein sequence, shown with its most common DNA and genes. TCRdb, not the authors, supplied the V and J calls. The sample table holds more than 250,000 distinct CDR3 sequences, of which more than 9% were seen once. The ten largest clones add up to 8% to 9.5% of the sample. This clonotype was sampled from a female donor with ankylosing spondylitis or in good health (not recorded which). The sequenced sample consisted of blood, either unsorted or a sorted T cell fraction (not recorded which).

The DNA sequence follows: TGTGCCAGCACCCTTGGGGGCTGGACTGAAGCTTTCTTT. This translates into CASTLGGWTEAFF. The V gene is TRBV12-3 or TRBV12-4 and the J gene is TRBJ1-1, and perhaps TRBD1 as D gene, on 6 matching bases. Trimming removed 7 bases from V and 5 bases from J, leaving 14 bases between the germline ends. The CDR3 spans 13 residues, from the cysteine through the phenylalanine. Only the CDR3 portion is preserved as DNA: 39 bases, with reading frame beginning at the first base.